Each of the 21 T cell receptor beta chains below was sequenced from the same sample in a study of technical replicates of blood from a few donors. Clones were sequenced by immunoSEQ multiplex PCR, and TCRdb holds only the in-frame ones, with some missing. The sample carries some 70,000 clones, less than 98% recorded once. The specimen sequenced was T cells isolated from PBMCs. The origin of the receptors is a human donor in good health.

Points on this clone: This CDR3 is also generated by other DNA sequences in the sample. The chain joins TRBV5-6 to TRBJ2-7; D is unresolved. The ends were cut back, 2 bases at V and 0 bases at J, with 6 bases in the middle. Germline V gene lookup returns CDR1 SGHDT and CDR2 YYEEEE. This CDR3 has 13 amino acids. DNA of the CDR3: TGTGCCAGCAGCTTAGTGCGCTCCTACGAGCAGTACTTC. Its translation: CASSLVRSYEQYF.

This rearrangement joins TRBV30 to TRBJ2-7; weak D call: TRBD1 (6 bases). V shed 1 base and J shed 1 base, with 8 bases lying between them. The CDR3 totals 13 residues. Germline CDR1 and CDR2: GTSNPN and SVGIG (reference sequence). The CDR3 here is CAWSEGESYEQYF. As DNA, the CDR3 is TGTGCCTGGAGTGAGGGGGAGTCCTACGAGCAGTACTTC.

This CDR3 is CASSPRGLADYTDTQYF. Here the CDR3 DNA reads TGTGCCAGCAGCCCGCGTGGACTAGCGGACTACACAGATACGCAGTATTTT. J is TRBJ2-3 and V is TRBV9, with 10 bases identical to TRBD2. The CDR3 totals 17 residues. V lost 4 bases to trimming and J lost 2 bases; unmatched junction nucleotides: 10. Germline CDR1 and CDR2: SGDLS and YYNGEE.

This clone came up once. J is TRBJ2-7 and V is TRBV30, with 8 bases fitting TRBD1. In germline, CDR1 is GTSNPN, CDR2 SVGIG (reference sequence). Trimming at V came to 0 bases and at J to 3 bases, leaving 4 bases not matched to a gene. The CDR3 is 14 amino acids. CDR3 sequence reads: CAWSVTGVRYEQYF. The CDR3 bases are TGTGCCTGGAGTGTGACAGGGGTACGCTACGAGCAGTACTTC.

The J gene is TRBJ1-1, the V gene TRBV19; D call uncertain. CDR1 and CDR2 (germline): LNHDA, SQIVND (reference sequence). CDR3 size: 12 residues. V was cut by 5 bases and J by 8 bases, with 12 bases left in between. The CDR3 region is CASSQRGYEAFF. The DNA of the CDR3 is TGTGCCAGTAGTCAACGGGGTTACGAAGCTTTCTTT.

The V and J genes are TRBV28 and TRBJ2-7; perhaps TRBD2 as D (5 bases). V gave up 5 bases and J gave up 7 bases, with 21 bases separating them. Germline V CDR1 and CDR2: MDHEN, SYDVKM. There are 15 residues in the CDR3. The CDR3 DNA is TGTGCCAGCAGTCCCGCGCCAACTAGTCTAGGGGAGCAGTACTTC. Translated: CASSPAPTSLGEQYF.

This clone has just one count. In DNA form, the CDR3 reads TGTGCCAGCAGCTTTCCGGTGAGGCGGGAGGCTCCTAGCACAGATACGCAGTATTTT. This gives the protein CASSFPVRREAPSTDTQYF. V is TRBV7-9 and J is TRBJ2-3, with 8 bases matching TRBD2. The CDR3 sequence is 19 residues long. V lost 3 bases and J lost 0; bases outside the gene matches: 14. The germline gives CDR1 SEHNR, CDR2 FQNEAQ (reference sequence).

The V and J genes are TRBV5-1 and TRBJ1-1, with D hard to call. Deletions cut 2 bases from V and 6 bases from J, with 14 bases between. The CDR3 contains 14 residues. CDR1 is SGHRS, CDR2 YFSETQ, per germline. DNA for the CDR3: TGCGCCAGCAGCTTCTCGGGGATTCTATCTGAAGCTTTCTTT. Its translation is CASSFSGILSEAFF.

The V call is TRBV20-1, the J call TRBJ1-2; TRBD1 aligns across 11 bases. Germline assignment: CDR1 DFQATT and CDR2 SNEGSKA (reference sequence). The CDR3 runs 11 residues. CDR3 protein: CRGQGDYGYTF. The CDR3 nucleotides are TGCAGGGGACAGGGGGACTATGGCTACACCTTC.

The chain has TRBV28 and TRBJ2-7; 7 bases match TRBD1. J lost 5 bases, V lost 1 base, and 11 bases had no gene match. The CDR3 contains 16 residues. Germline CDR1 and CDR2: MDHEN and SYDVKM. CDR3 region: CASSLSTGYGDDEQYF. The CDR3 bases are TGTGCCAGCAGTTTATCGACAGGGTATGGTGATGACGAGCAGTACTTC.

V gene TRBV4-3 combines with J gene TRBJ2-7; tentatively, D is TRBD2 (5 bases). V lost 4 bases and J lost 2, with 12 bases in between. Germline lookup yields CDR1 LGHNA and CDR2 YSLEER. The CDR3 loop spans 14 amino acids. Written as DNA, the CDR3 is TGCGCCAGCAGCCGAGGGCGAGGCGCCTACGAGCAGTACTTC. Encoded protein: CASSRGRGAYEQYF.

The chain's CDR3 is CASRGKQVYEQYF. The CDR3 coding sequence is TGTGCCAGCAGGGGGAAACAGGTCTACGAGCAGTACTTC. This rearrangement joins TRBV28 to TRBJ2-7; possible D gene TRBD1, 5 bases. CDR1 and CDR2 (germline): MDHEN, SYDVKM. This CDR3 spans 13 amino acids. The V end lost 6 bases, the J end lost 3 bases, and 12 bases lay between the germline ends.

The rearrangement joins TRBV6-5 to TRBJ1-3; D perhaps matches TRBD1 (5 bases). The CDR3 totals 13 residues. Germline V CDR1 and CDR2: MNHEY, SVGAGI. V was shortened by 6 bases and J by 4 bases, with 10 bases between the two germline ends. CDR3 residues: CASRTVIGNTIYF. The CDR3 DNA is TGTGCCAGCAGGACAGTCATCGGAAACACCATATATTTT.

This chain connects TRBV5-1 to TRBJ1-2; D unclear. Trimming shortened V by 2 bases and J by 8 bases, and 19 bases separated the two germline ends. Germline assignment: CDR1 SGHRS and CDR2 YFSETQ. The CDR3 is made up of 15 amino acids. The CDR3 DNA is TGCGCCAGCAGCTTAAATTTCGGGGAACTGGGGGGCTACACCTTC. This codes for CASSLNFGELGGYTF.

The chain recombines TRBV6-5 with TRBJ2-3; D is possibly TRBD2 (5 bases). Germline CDR1 is MNHEY and CDR2 is SVGAGI. Trimming cost V 7 bases and J 2 bases, with 13 bases left between them. The CDR3 is 14 amino acids. The CDR3 sequence: CASNRGTATDTQYF. CDR3 DNA: TGTGCCAGCAACCGGGGAACGGCCACAGATACGCAGTATTTT.

V gene TRBV5-1 combines with J gene TRBJ1-5, with TRBD1 identical over 7 bases. CDR1 and CDR2 from the germline V gene are SGHRS and YFSETQ. V shed 4 bases and J 7 bases; nucleotides not matched to a gene: 11. There are 15 residues in the CDR3. CDR3 in DNA: TGCGCCAGCAGCGCTGCCATACAGGGGAGGCAGCCCCAGCATTTT. Its translation is CASSAAIQGRQPQHF.

V and J are TRBV6-4 and TRBJ1-2; 7 nucleotides line up with TRBD1. The J segment lost 6 bases and the V segment lost 7 bases, leaving 14 bases of the junction unmatched. The length of the CDR3 is 15 residues. The germline V gene has CDR1 MRHNA and CDR2 SNTAGT. CDR3 nucleotides: TGTGCCAGCACCCCAAATCCAGCAGGGGGGAATGGCTACACCTTC. Its protein is CASTPNPAGGNGYTF.

A single count supports this clone. An end of the junction differs from the germline gene, which may be a read error. The chain combines TRBV2 with TRBJ2-1; TRBD1 is a possible D gene (5 bases). There are 14 residues in the CDR3. Germline CDR1 is SNHLY and CDR2 is FYNNEI. CDR3 amino acids: CASRSQGSFNEQFF. DNA of the CDR3: TGTGCCAGCCGGTCCCAGGGTTCCTTCAATGAGCAGTTCTTC.

This chain joins TRBV5-4 and TRBJ1-1, with D tentatively TRBD1 (6 bases). The CDR3 has 19 residues. Trimming shortened V by 2 bases and J by 4 bases, and 27 bases separated the two germline ends. Germline V gene sequence: CDR1 SGHNT, CDR2 YYREEE (reference sequence). CDR3 protein: CASSFTRGEGSGGFTEAFF. The DNA for the CDR3 is TGTGCCAGCAGCTTTACCAGGGGTGAGGGGTCGGGGGGTTTCACTGAAGCTTTCTTT.

V and J are TRBV14 and TRBJ1-1, with TRBD1 as a possible D gene (6 bases). The CDR3 is made up of 17 amino acids. The germline V gene encodes CDR1 SGHDN and CDR2 FVKESK. Trimming pared 4 bases from V and 0 bases from J, leaving 18 bases between. CDR3 residues: CASSPGLGAILNTEAFF. In nucleotides, the CDR3 is TGTGCCAGCAGCCCAGGCCTGGGGGCAATTTTGAACACTGAAGCTTTCTTT.

The chain employs TRBV27 and TRBJ2-7, with TRBD1 as a possible D gene (6 bases). This CDR3 contains 12 residues. The V gene lost 4 bases and the J gene lost 7 bases, with 11 bases spanning the gap. CDR1 MNHEY and CDR2 SMNVEV come from the germline V gene (reference sequence). In DNA, the CDR3 is TGTGCCAGCAGTTCCGGGACACTTGAGCAGTACTTC. Its translation is CASSSGTLEQYF.